This T cell receptor beta chain was documented in a study of Ad26.COV2.S vaccination and SARS-CoV-2 variants. Study-level background: Sample donor was a member of the COV1001 Ad26.COV2.S trial arm. Administration of Ad26.COV2.S was intramuscular, either once or twice 56 days apart.

Treatment given: approximately 18 received Ad26.COV2.S at low or high dose, single or two shots; 5 received placebo; per-sample allocation not given. Vaccine and placebo recipients were sampled on day 63 after the first injection. Study observations and caveats: Vaccinated individuals (as opposed to placebo recipients) had higher spike-specific TCR breadth. Non-spike TCR breadth was similar in vaccine and placebo recipients.

As regards this clone: Its antigen is undetermined.

Assay: immunoSEQ multiplex PCR; the TCRdb copy retains only in-frame clones and omits some. In the table there are about 380,000 clones, 83% of which are singletons. The germline CDR1 and CDR2 sequences are SGHNT and YENEEA. Germline trimming cut 1 base from V and 10 bases from J; bases unmatched to any gene: 4. There are 12 residues in the CDR3. The material sequenced was peripheral blood, taken in a trial of Ad26.COV2.S vaccine versus placebo. This TCR came from a person aged 18-65 years who received the Ad26.COV2.S COVID-19 vaccine or a placebo. V gene TRBV11-3 combines with J gene TRBJ2-7; 7 nucleotides match TRBD2. The CDR3 protein is CASSLVAGEQYF. The CDR3 region has the DNA TGTGCCAGCAGCTTAGTGGCGGGGGAACAGTACTTC.